This T cell receptor beta chain was documented in a study of T cells after yellow fever vaccination. Overall study: It was SMART-Seq v4 Ultra Low Input that prepared the fractions with low cell numbers.

TCRdb fed the 5' RACE reads into MiXCR, producing one record per CDR3 protein. The sample carries 550,000 to 750,000 distinct CDR3 sequences, less than 15% recorded once. The CDR3 is 18 amino acids. V lost 0 bases to trimming and J lost 6 bases; unmatched junction nucleotides: 10. CDR1 is DFQATT and CDR2 is SNEGSKA in the germline V gene (reference sequence). Study-level findings and limits: Contamination by abundant bulk-population clonotypes could be present in FACS-sorted repertoires.

Comments on this clonotype: Its antigen is not known.

V is TRBV20-1 and J is TRBJ2-1, with TRBD2 matching 14 bases. This receptor was taken from a man aged 25 to 45 who received the YFV17D yellow fever vaccine. Source: PBMCs, taken on the day of the yellow fever booster vaccination. CDR3 loop: CSARDLPGLAGARNEQFF. CDR3 sequence (DNA): TGCAGTGCTAGAGACCTCCCGGGACTAGCGGGAGCCCGCAATGAGCAGTTCTTC.